A single sample gave rise to the 9 T cell receptor beta chains below, sequenced in a study of beta chain features in type 1 diabetes. The study reverse transcribed the entire isolated RNA, so it sequenced expressed TCRB transcripts. Clones were sequenced by immunoSEQ multiplex PCR, and TCRdb holds only the in-frame ones, with some missing. This table has 400,000 or so clones, around 12% appearing once. Overall study findings and caveats: People with Type 1 diabetes carried modestly yet significantly shorter TCRB CDR3s in all four CD4+ subsets.

What these receptors recognize is not known. What was sequenced was naive CD4+ T cells from blood. The receptors originated from a young woman with type 1 diabetes.

The table lists this clone with a few counts. The V gene is TRBV9, the J gene TRBJ2-1, with 7 positions matching TRBD2. Germline trimming cut 3 bases from V and 4 bases from J; bases unmatched to any gene: 13. The V gene's germline CDR1 is SGDLS and CDR2 YYNGEE. This CDR3 contains 17 residues. The chain's CDR3 is CASSGGGATEGYNEQFF. CDR3 nucleotide sequence: TGTGCCAGCAGCGGGGGGGGAGCGACCGAGGGTTACAATGAGCAGTTCTTC. The full variable domain, rest sourced from reference TRBV9 and TRBJ2-1, is DSGVTQTPKHLITATGQRVTLRCSPRSGDLSVYWYQQSLDQGLQFLIQYYNGEERAKGNILERFSAQQFPDLHSELNLSSLELGDSALYFCASSGGGATEGYNEQFFGPGTRLTVL.

The chain links TRBV5-4 to TRBJ2-3, with D perhaps TRBD1 (5 bases). This CDR3 is 14 amino acids long. Trimming cost V 0 bases and J 6 bases, with 11 bases left between them. CDR1 and CDR2 (germline): SGHNT, YYREEE (reference sequence). CDR3 amino acids: CASSLAQGRDTQYF. The CDR3 DNA reads as TGTGCCAGCAGCTTGGCCCAGGGAAGGGATACGCAGTATTTT.

In this sample, this clone turned up a few times. The rearrangement joins TRBV5-1 to TRBJ2-4; 8 nucleotides line up with TRBD1. CDR3 length: 14 residues. Germline assignment: CDR1 SGHRS and CDR2 YFSETQ. V shed 4 bases, J shed 7 bases, and the junction held 7 bases outside the gene matches. In nucleotides, the CDR3 is TGCGCCAGCAGCGACTGGACAGGGATTAACATTCAGTACTTC. This sequence encodes CASSDWTGINIQYF.

This clone was seen more than once but under ten times. J is TRBJ2-3 and V is TRBV7-2; D is undetermined. The CDR3 totals 14 residues. V was trimmed by 3 bases and J by 2 bases, leaving 9 bases between them. Germline CDR1 is SGHTA and CDR2 is FQGNSA. The CDR3 DNA reads TGTGCCAGCAGCTTTGCGAGCAACACAGATACGCAGTATTTT. It yields the protein CASSFASNTDTQYF.

This clone has a handful of counts. This rearrangement joins TRBV9 to TRBJ2-7; D not certain. Per germline, CDR1 SGDLS and CDR2 YYNGEE. The V and J ends lost 0 bases and 0 bases respectively, with 13 bases between them. This CDR3 spans 16 amino acids. The CDR3 bases are TGTGCCAGCAGCGTAGGCTTGTCAGGAAACTCCTACGAGCAGTACTTC. It codes for CASSVGLSGNSYEQYF.

V gene TRBV28 combines with J gene TRBJ1-5; 10 bases are a match to TRBD1. The CDR3 covers 18 residues. V lost 2 bases and J lost 2; bases outside the gene matches: 9. The germline gives CDR1 MDHEN, CDR2 SYDVKM. Written as DNA, the CDR3 is TGTGCCAGCAGTTTACCGACGACAGGGACAGGGGGCAATCAGCCCCAGCATTTT. This sequence encodes CASSLPTTGTGGNQPQHF.

V gene TRBV7-9 combines with J gene TRBJ1-1; 9 bases map to TRBD1. Looked up from germline, CDR1 is SEHNR and CDR2 is FQNEAQ (reference sequence). Germline trimming cut 5 bases from V and 3 bases from J; bases unmatched to any gene: 7. The CDR3 loop spans 15 amino acids. The CDR3 nucleotides read TGTGCCAGCAGCGCCTACAGGGGGCGGGACACTGAAGCTTTCTTT. This gives the protein CASSAYRGRDTEAFF.

The chain joins TRBV5-1 to TRBJ1-1; 8 nucleotides line up with TRBD1. The CDR3 runs to 15 residues. The germline CDR1 and CDR2 sequences are SGHRS and YFSETQ. The J segment lost 8 bases and the V segment lost 4 bases, leaving 13 bases of the junction unmatched. For the CDR3, the DNA is TGCGCCAGCAGCCGTATTTCCGGGACAGGAGACGAAGCTTTCTTT. Translated: CASSRISGTGDEAFF.

The chain carries TRBV7-2 and TRBJ2-3; the D is unclear. Trimming pared 1 base from V and 4 bases from J, leaving 9 bases between. The CDR3 loop spans 14 amino acids. Germline CDR1 is SGHTA and CDR2 is FQGNSA. The CDR3 nucleotides read TGTGCCAGCAGCTTAGGACGGGTCCCAGATACGCAGTATTTT. Translating it yields CASSLGRVPDTQYF.